Detailed here is one TCR beta chain. This clonotype was counted a few times. Its antigen has not been determined. The input lacks base qualities; no much larger clone sits a single base away. This record comes from a study of blood T cells in healthy people across ages (dated by TCRdb to the mid-2010s). A note on the overall study: In model experiments, template switching captured about one uniquely barcoded TCR beta cDNA molecule for every two T cells. Using deep sequencing normalized with unique cDNA molecular identifiers, the study measured how TCR beta repertoire diversity changes with age. Four age groups were formed from the donors: young (average 16 years), middle-aged (approximately 40), aged (62) and long-lived (82). To avoid experimental bias, donors of different ages were spread randomly across the sequencing lanes. For two donors (one aged 18 to 29 and one aged 80 or older), the study analyzed two additional independent replicas of 1 million unique cDNA reads from the same blood draw. What the work shows at the level of the full study, not this receptor alone: Observed TCR beta diversity per million T cells fell roughly linearly with age, and a significant reduction was already apparent by age approximately 40. Estimates of total diversity based on one million sequenced T cells were considered lower bounds and underestimates. Bulk unsorted PBMC profiling prevented conclusive comparison of naive and antigen-experienced compartments. Compared with the aged group, the long-lived group had more naive CD4+ T cells, fewer expanded clones and increased TCR diversity, a pattern suggesting age selection. There was a strong correlation between observed TCR beta diversity and the percentage of naive T cells measured by flow cytometry. Donor CMV infection status was unknown, potentially confounding age-related changes in expanded clonotypes.

Donors were 30 to 45 systemically healthy Caucasian individuals from Russia aged roughly 6 to 100 years. Each donor gave about 11 milliliters of peripheral blood, drawn into EDTA-treated Vacutainer tubes. PBMCs were isolated by Ficoll-Paque density-gradient centrifugation, with at least 6.5 million obtained per sample. Total RNA was extracted from PBMCs with Trizol reagent, with at least 5.5 micrograms obtained per sample. For every donor, flow cytometry on a PBMC aliquot measured the percentage of naive CD45RAhigh/CD27high T cells. The library was built by means of 5' RACE. Sequencer: Illumina HiSeq 2500. The second PCR ran for roughly 7 to 11 cycles and used a J-beta primer mix along with a sample-barcoded 5' primer. A template-switch 5' adaptor carrying 12 random nucleotides introduced a unique molecular identifier onto each TCR beta cDNA molecule. Each sample yielded at least 3 million CDR3-containing paired-end reads. First-strand cDNA was synthesized from all RNA with the Mint cDNA synthesis kit, primed by a TRBC-specific oligonucleotide. All cDNA was treated with uracil-DNA glycosylase and then went through a first 18-cycle PCR with the universal primers M1SS and BC2_uni_R. On the study's bioinformatics: For normalization, 1 million high-quality reads, each with a distinct molecular identifier, were randomly selected from each sample. Instead of being binned into consensus sequences, reads with shared molecular identifiers were discarded. MiTCR, with a Q25 quality threshold and the strictest error-elimination algorithm, was used for CDR3 identification, clonotype clustering and error correction. A nonparametric unseen species model with Euler transformation was used to estimate lower-bound total TCR beta diversity. TCRdb trimmed the raw reads at Q25, called clones with MiXCR and kept productive beta chains. Duplicate CDR3 protein sequences are folded into a single record with the most common DNA and genes. The V and J calls were not made by the authors but by TCRdb's processing. Recorded for this sample are about 2 million distinct CDR3 sequences; 49% of them occurred a single time. Jointly, the top ten make up 2% to 2.5% of the sample.

Including cysteine and phenylalanine, the CDR3 has 18 amino acids. This entry keeps only the CDR3 DNA: 54 bases, framed from base 1. From a lookup of the germline V gene, CDR1 and CDR2 are SGHRS and YFSETQ. Here V drops 0 bases and J drops 2 bases, and the junction holds 11 bases not matched to any gene. The clonotype was recovered from a woman in her forties in good health. The V gene is TRBV5-1 and the J gene is TRBJ2-4; 7 of the junction bases match TRBD1. The sample was blood. In nucleotides, the sequence is TGCGCCAGCAGCTTGGAAACGAAGGGGGCTCGAACCAAAAACATTCAGTACTTC. Its protein reads: CASSLETKGARTKNIQYF.